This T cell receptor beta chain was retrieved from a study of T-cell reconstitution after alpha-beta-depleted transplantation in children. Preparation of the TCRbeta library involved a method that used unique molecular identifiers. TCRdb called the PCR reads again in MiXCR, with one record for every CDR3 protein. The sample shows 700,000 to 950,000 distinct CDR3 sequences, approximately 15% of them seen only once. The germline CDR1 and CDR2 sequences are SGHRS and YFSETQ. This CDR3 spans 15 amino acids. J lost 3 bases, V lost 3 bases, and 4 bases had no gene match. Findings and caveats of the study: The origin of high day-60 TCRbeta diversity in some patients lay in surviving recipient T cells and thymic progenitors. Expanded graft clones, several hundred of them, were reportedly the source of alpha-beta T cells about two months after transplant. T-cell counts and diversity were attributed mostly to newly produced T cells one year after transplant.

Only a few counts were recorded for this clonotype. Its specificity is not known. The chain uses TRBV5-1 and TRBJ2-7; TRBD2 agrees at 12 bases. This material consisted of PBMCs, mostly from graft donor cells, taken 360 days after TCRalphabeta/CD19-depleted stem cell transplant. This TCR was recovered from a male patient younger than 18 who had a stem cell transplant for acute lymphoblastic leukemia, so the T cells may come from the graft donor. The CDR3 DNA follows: TGCGCCAGCAGCTACACTAGCGGGAGGCTCTACGAGCAGTACTTC. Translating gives CASSYTSGRLYEQYF.